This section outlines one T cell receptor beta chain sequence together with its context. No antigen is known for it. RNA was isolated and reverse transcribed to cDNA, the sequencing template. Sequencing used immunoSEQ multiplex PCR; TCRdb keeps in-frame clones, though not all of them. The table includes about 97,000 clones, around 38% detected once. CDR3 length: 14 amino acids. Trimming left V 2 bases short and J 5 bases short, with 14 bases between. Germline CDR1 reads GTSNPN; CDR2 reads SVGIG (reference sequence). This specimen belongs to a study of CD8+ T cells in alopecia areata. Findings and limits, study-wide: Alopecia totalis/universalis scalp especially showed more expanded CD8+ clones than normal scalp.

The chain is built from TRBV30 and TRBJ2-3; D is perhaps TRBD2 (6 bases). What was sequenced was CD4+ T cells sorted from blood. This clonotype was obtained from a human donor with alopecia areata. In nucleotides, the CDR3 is TGTGCCTGGAGTTTCACTAGCCAACAAGATACGCAGTATTTT. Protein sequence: CAWSFTSQQDTQYF. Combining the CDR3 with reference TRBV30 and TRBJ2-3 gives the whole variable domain SQTIHQWPATLVQPVGSPLSLECTVEGTSNPNLYWYRQAAGRGLQLLFYSVGIGQISSEVPQNLSASRPQDRQFILSSKKLLLSDSGFYLCAWSFTSQQDTQYFGPGTRLTVL.